This T cell receptor (beta chain) is from a study of human T cells and chemical hapten exposure. This clonotype turned up a few times. Its antigen is undetermined. The time point was: healthy volunteer bleed at 6 weeks. Unseparated into fractions, whole blood served as the source from which total RNA was extracted. It was the library that attached unique molecular identifiers to individual cDNA molecules. Under the authors' procedure: Per-sample TCR counts ranged from roughly 20,000 to 700,000, median roughly 96,000. TCRdb analysed the RACE reads with MiXCR anew, one entry per CDR3 protein. In this record, the V and J calls reflect TCRdb's handling and not the investigators' own analysis. The table has fewer than 50,000 distinct CDR3 sequences, 3.7% seen once. Study-level results: High-frequency TCRs, those above 1 in 1000, stayed the same after DPC sensitization.

Sequences were obtained from whole blood. This TCR derives from a human donor in good health. Some clones in this sample may be carry-over from other donors' samples.

In nucleotides, the CDR3 is TGTGCCAGCAGCTTGTATCCAGGGCAAGATACGCAGTATTTT. It translates to CASSLYPGQDTQYF. V gene TRBV5-8 combines with J gene TRBJ2-3; possible D gene TRBD1, 5 bases. CDR1 SGHTS and CDR2 YDEGEE come from the germline V gene. The V and J ends lost 1 base and 5 bases respectively, with 11 bases between them. The CDR3 is made up of 14 amino acids.